The source of this TCR beta chain is a study of tumor-infiltrating lymphocytes in glioblastoma multiforme. TCR beta libraries were built from RNA through three nested multiplex PCR rounds using modified ARM-PCR. A C-beta primer primed TCRB cDNA from 0.45 to 0.5 ug RNA. TCRdb passed the multiplex PCR reads through MiXCR, listing each CDR3 protein once. The profile covers about 8,400 distinct CDR3 sequences, with around 80% appearing a single time and 51% taken by the ten largest. The material sequenced was brain tumor tissue. This TCR came from a male donor with glioblastoma.

As DNA, the CDR3 is TGTGCCAGCAGTTCTGGAGCGGGAGAGACCGGGGAGCTGTTTTTT. Its translation is CASSSGAGETGELFF. J is TRBJ2-2 and V is TRBV28, with TRBD2 identical over 8 bases. The V gene's germline CDR1 is MDHEN and CDR2 SYDVKM. J lost 5 bases, V lost 4 bases, and 6 bases had no gene match. There are 15 residues in the CDR3.